Below are 20 T cell receptor beta chains sequenced from a single sample in a study of T cells after yellow fever vaccination. TCRdb processed the 5' RACE reads anew with MiXCR; each CDR3 protein has one entry. The data show 500,000 to 700,000 distinct CDR3 sequences, about 19% seen once. Sample: PBMCs, taken 15 days after the yellow fever booster vaccination. The origin of the receptors is a man in his thirties or forties who received the YFV17D yellow fever vaccine.

In its sample, this clonotype was seen a few times. The J gene is TRBJ1-1, the V gene TRBV10-3; D possibly corresponds to TRBD1 (5 bases). Germline V gene data show CDR1 as ENHRY and CDR2 as SYGVKD. This CDR3 comprises 14 residues. The V end was cut by 10 bases, the J end by 0 bases, with 15 bases between. DNA for the CDR3: TGTGCCACACACCCGGGAGGGGTGAACACTGAAGCTTTCTTT. Translating it yields CATHPGGVNTEAFF.

The gene calls are TRBV28 and TRBJ2-7; 8 nucleotides match TRBD1. The CDR3 runs 14 residues. Germline CDR1 is MDHEN and CDR2 is SYDVKM. The junction had 6 bases not matched to a gene; V was cut back by 8 bases and J by 0 bases. The CDR3 DNA sequence: TGTGCCAGCTTTAGGACAGGGAACTCCTACGAGCAGTACTTC. This gives the protein CASFRTGNSYEQYF.

The chain employs TRBV5-1 and TRBJ2-2; TRBD2 aligns across 11 bases. The germline CDR1 and CDR2 sequences are SGHRS and YFSETQ. J lost 4 bases, V lost 6 bases, and 5 bases had no gene match. The CDR3 contains 15 residues. The CDR3 nucleotides read TGCGCCAGCACCCTAGCGGGAGGTGTCACCGGGGAGCTGTTTTTT. Translated, it gives CASTLAGGVTGELFF.

In this sample, this clonotype turned up many times. The rearrangement joins TRBV6-2 or TRBV6-3 to TRBJ1-5; D ambiguous. Trimming removed 5 bases at V and 7 bases at J, with 6 bases between. Germline values: CDR1 MNHEY, CDR2 SVGEGT. The CDR3 sequence is 11 residues long. CDR3 nucleotide sequence: TGTGCCAGCAGTAACGGACAGCCCCAGCATTTT. Translated, it gives CASSNGQPQHF.

The chain is built from TRBV4-3 and TRBJ2-1, with unresolved D. Germline V CDR1 and CDR2: LGHNA, YSLEER. With 0 bases removed from V and 8 bases from J, the gap between germline ends came to 8 bases. CDR3 length equals 13 residues. DNA for the CDR3: TGCGCCAGCAGCCAAGATCGCACGGATGAGCAGTTCTTC. This encodes CASSQDRTDEQFF.

This clonotype occurred a few times. This chain uses TRBV4-1 with TRBJ2-1; 7 bases match TRBD2. Looked up from germline, CDR1 is MGHRA and CDR2 is YSYEKL. This CDR3 is 16 amino acids long. J gave up 3 bases and V 8 bases, and 13 bases lay outside the gene matches. The CDR3 protein is CASAGTGGNFYNEQFF. CDR3 coding DNA: TGCGCCAGCGCGGGTACGGGAGGCAATTTCTACAATGAGCAGTTCTTC.

This chain links TRBV25-1 with TRBJ2-3; 11 nucleotides align to TRBD1. CDR3 length equals 16 residues. J gave up 1 base and V 2 bases, and 2 bases lay outside the gene matches. The germline CDR1 and CDR2 sequences are MGHDK and SYGVNS. CDR3 coding DNA: TGTGCCAGCAGTGAAGGGACAGGGGGGCGCACAGATACGCAGTATTTT. Translated: CASSEGTGGRTDTQYF.

This clonotype has only a few counts. V and J are TRBV20-1 and TRBJ2-7, with TRBD1 matching over 11 bases. Trimming removed 3 bases from V and 2 bases from J; junction bases left unmatched: 12. The CDR3 is made up of 17 amino acids. CDR1 and CDR2 (germline): DFQATT, SNEGSKA (reference sequence). The DNA of the CDR3 is TGCAGTGCTAGGAGGGGACTTCCGGGACAGGGGGCCTACGAGCAGTACTTC. Translated, it gives CSARRGLPGQGAYEQYF.

The table lists this clonotype with a few counts. The gene calls are TRBV5-1 and TRBJ2-1; 13 bases map to TRBD2. Germline loops: CDR1 SGHRS, CDR2 YFSETQ. Trimming took 4 bases from V and 0 from J; bases not matched to a gene: 10. The CDR3 is 19 residues long. The CDR3 loop is CASSLYGTSGMSSYNEQFF. The CDR3 bases are TGCGCCAGCAGCCTGTATGGGACTAGCGGGATGAGCTCCTACAATGAGCAGTTCTTC.

Remarks on this clonotype: Compared with germline, one end of the junction differs, possibly owing to a read error. CDR3 coding DNA: TGCGCTCTGGTTGTGGGGGCGAGAACCTACGAGCAGTACTTC. Translating gives CALVVGARTYEQYF. The V gene is TRBV30, the J gene TRBJ2-7, with D perhaps matching TRBD1 (6 bases). The CDR3 has 14 residues. CDR1 is GTSNPN, CDR2 SVGIG, per germline (reference sequence).

This clonotype has a handful of counts. The J gene is TRBJ2-4, the V gene TRBV7-9; 11 bases fit TRBD1. With 1 base clipped from V and 5 bases from J, the junction kept 4 bases outside the gene matches. Germline values: CDR1 SEHNR, CDR2 FQNEAQ (reference sequence). This CDR3 comprises 16 residues. The CDR3 reads CASSLGGQGVQNIQYF. Here the CDR3 DNA reads TGTGCCAGCAGCTTAGGGGGACAGGGGGTGCAAAACATTCAGTACTTC.

CDR3 coding DNA: TGCGCCAGCAGCCACACCCAGTCGGGTTCGGACTACTACGAGCAGTACTTC. Its translation is CASSHTQSGSDYYEQYF. This chain connects TRBV4-3 to TRBJ2-7, with a weak D call TRBD2 (6 bases). With 3 bases removed from V and 3 bases from J, the gap between germline ends came to 21 bases. From germline, CDR1 is LGHNA and CDR2 YSLEER. The length of the CDR3 is 17 residues.

DNA for the CDR3: TGTGCCAGCAGCCAAGCTCCCACTAGCGGGGGGCTCTACAATGAGCAGTTCTTC. This encodes CASSQAPTSGGLYNEQFF. The rearrangement joins TRBV3-1 to TRBJ2-1; 12 nucleotides align to TRBD2. V lost 1 base and J lost 3; bases outside the gene matches: 7. Germline lookup yields CDR1 LGHDT and CDR2 YNNKEL (reference sequence). The CDR3 has 18 residues.

This clonotype came up many times. V usage is TRBV6-5 and J usage is TRBJ2-2; TRBD2 matches 10 bases. The CDR3 is 16 amino acids. CDR1 is MNHEY, CDR2 SVGAGI, per germline. V lost 5 bases, J lost 6 bases, and 9 bases stayed unmatched. The CDR3 bases are TGTGCCAGCAGTACCCAGGGAGCGGGGGGGTCCGGGGAGCTGTTTTTT. This sequence encodes CASSTQGAGGSGELFF.

The chain employs TRBV18 and TRBJ2-3, with D possibly being TRBD2 (5 bases). V lost 3 bases, J lost 2 bases, and 15 bases lay in between. CDR1 and CDR2 from the germline V gene are KGHSH and LQKENI. This CDR3 has 16 amino acids. CDR3 protein: CASSPAGRDTTDTQYF. Written as DNA, the CDR3 is TGTGCCAGCTCACCGGCAGGACGGGATACCACAGATACGCAGTATTTT.

This clonotype was seen a handful of times. The chain links TRBV5-8 to TRBJ2-7; D may correspond to TRBD1 or TRBD2 (5 bases each). Deletions cut 5 bases from V and 7 bases from J, with 28 bases between. The V gene's germline CDR1 is SGHTS and CDR2 YDEGEE. This CDR3 has 17 residues. The CDR3 DNA follows: TGTGCCAGCAGTTCCTATAGAGGGGCCAGCGGAAAAGATGAGCAGTACTTC. It specifies CASSSYRGASGKDEQYF.

This chain joins TRBV6-2 or TRBV6-3 and TRBJ2-7; 9 positions agree with TRBD1. The V and J ends lost 4 bases and 6 bases, in that order; junction bases with no gene match: 4. The CDR3 has 13 amino acids. Germline-derived CDR1 and CDR2 are MNHEY and SVGEGT. CDR3 sequence reads: CASSSGTGLEQYF. The CDR3, as DNA: TGTGCCAGCAGTTCCGGGACAGGGCTCGAGCAGTACTTC.

This clonotype came up a few times. This chain links TRBV20-1 with TRBJ2-7; 7 bases match TRBD1. Unmatched junction bases numbered 3, after V lost 5 bases and J lost 2 bases. This CDR3 is 12 amino acids long. Germline CDR1 and CDR2: DFQATT and SNEGSKA (reference sequence). The CDR3 sequence is CSAPDRPYEQYF. CDR3 coding DNA: TGCAGTGCTCCGGACAGGCCCTACGAGCAGTACTTC.

The chain employs TRBV20-1 and TRBJ2-1; the D gene is possibly TRBD1 (6 bases). The CDR3 extends over 12 amino acids. Looked up from germline, CDR1 is DFQATT and CDR2 is SNEGSKA (reference sequence). V lost 0 bases, J lost 10 bases, and 10 bases lay in between. This chain's CDR3 is CSARDLGAEQFF. In nucleotides, the CDR3 is TGCAGTGCTAGAGATCTGGGGGCCGAGCAGTTCTTC.

V and J are TRBV29-1 and TRBJ2-3; unclear D gene. V was clipped by 0 bases and J by 0 bases, with 10 bases between them. Germline CDR1 SQVTM, CDR2 ANQGSEA. The CDR3 is made up of 15 amino acids. The CDR3 region has the DNA TGCAGCGTTGAAGAGTGGCTAGTAAGCACAGATACGCAGTATTTT. It translates to CSVEEWLVSTDTQYF.